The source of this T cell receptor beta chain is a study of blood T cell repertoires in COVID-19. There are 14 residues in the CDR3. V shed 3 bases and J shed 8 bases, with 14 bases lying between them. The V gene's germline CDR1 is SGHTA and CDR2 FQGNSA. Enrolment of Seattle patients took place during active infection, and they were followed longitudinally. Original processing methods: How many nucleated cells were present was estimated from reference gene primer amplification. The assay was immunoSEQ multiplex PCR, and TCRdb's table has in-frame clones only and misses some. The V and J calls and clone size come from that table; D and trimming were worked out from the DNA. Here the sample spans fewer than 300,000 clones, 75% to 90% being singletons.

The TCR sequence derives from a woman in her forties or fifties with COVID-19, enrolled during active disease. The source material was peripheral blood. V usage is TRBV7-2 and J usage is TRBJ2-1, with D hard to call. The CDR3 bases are TGTGCCAGCAGCTTGACTCCGAGAAACGATGAGCAGTTCTTC. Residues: CASSLTPRNDEQFF.